This T cell receptor beta chain is from a study of T cell responses to AZD1222 COVID-19 vaccine (dated by TCRdb to the early 2020s). Looking at the study overall: TCR sequencing covered roughly 230 trial participants: 207 given two doses of AZD1222 and approximately 25 given two doses of MenACWY control vaccine. Trial participants were enrolled by age into 18-55, 56-69 and 70-plus year subgroups, with roughly 160, 29 and 62 TCR-sequenced participants respectively. The research as a whole found: No day 14 peak-response samples were available, so repertoires were characterized only after the peak T cell response. Participants were mostly white British, with more females than males. The authors suggested clonal diversity may have been underestimated. Conclusions about previously exposed vaccinees were limited because only six or seven AZD1222 recipients were SARS-CoV-2 seropositive at baseline. In the small 56-69-year group, the increase in depth fell short of significance, most likely because of low power. Reportedly, almost half of the unique spike-specific TCRs recognized epitopes lying outside the regions that are mutated in the B.1.351 and B.1.1.7 variants. After two AZD1222 doses, both the breadth and the depth of spike-specific TCRs were significantly higher than at day 0 and than in MenACWY recipients. The vaccine-associated CD4 TCRs covered the entire spike protein, and the dominant responses fell in regions 160-218 and 743-854.

Comments on this clone: Its target antigen remains unknown. Within one base of it there is no much larger clone, and no base qualities were kept.

The CDR3 regions of human TCRbeta chains were analyzed by immunosequencing. The authors' pipeline ran thus. Repertoire TCRs were checked for matches against a reference library of SARS-CoV-2-specific TCRs that had been generated using the MIRA antigen-specificity platform. Breadth was defined as the fraction of unique TCRs that were SARS-CoV-2-associated. Depth was defined as the fraction of total T cells that were SARS-CoV-2-associated. Using the MIRA data, every spike-specific TCR was mapped to the spike region that the TCR reacted to and assigned to either a CD4 or a CD8 class. Log10-transformed breadth and depth values were compared by one-way ANOVA with Sidak's multiple comparisons tests. The table comes from immuneACCESS by way of TCRdb, which keeps in-frame sequences with V and J called. Part of the clones is missing from these tables; in studies checked, under half for an unresolved V gene and the rest for unknown reasons. That table gives V, J and clone size, and the DNA gave D and trimming. For this sample there are approximately 180,000 clones; 88% appear just once. The top ten hold more than 25% of the sample.

The sample's time point, from its label and the paper: about 28 days (+/-7) after the second vaccine dose. AZD1222 recipients whose second dose came at about 4 weeks and those whose second dose came at about 12 weeks were combined into one group, since spike-specific TCR depth and breadth did not differ between the two schedules. Vaccinee samples came from UK trials COV001 and COV002, including a single-blind randomized controlled phase 2/3 trial of AZD1222 (ChAdOx1 nCoV-19) in healthy adults. For TCRbeta chain sequencing, PBMC samples from trial participants were taken at day 0 and at day 28 after the second dose. V is cut back by 0 bases and J by 10 bases, with 4 bases in the junction unmatched. The CDR1 and CDR2 encoded by the germline V gene are SGHDT and YYEEEE. From the cysteine through the phenylalanine, the CDR3 covers 13 amino acids. Only the CDR3 portion is preserved as DNA: 39 bases, with reading frame beginning at the first base.

This material consisted of peripheral blood, taken 28 days after the second AZD1222 dose. The receptor's source is an adult who received the AZD1222 COVID-19 vaccine. This receptor chain uses TRBV5-6 and TRBJ2-1; 7 central nucleotides agree with TRBD1. The CDR3: CASSLVQGWEQFF. The DNA sequence is TGTGCCAGCAGCTTGGTACAGGGGTGGGAGCAGTTCTTC. Extended through the reference TRBV5-6 and TRBJ2-1 proteins, this CDR3 yields the full variable domain: DAGVTQSPTHLIKTRGQQVTLRCSPKSGHDTVSWYQQALGQGPQFIFQYYEEEERQRGNFPDRFSGHQFPNYSSELNVNALLLGDSALYLCASSLVQGWEQFFGPGTRLTVL.